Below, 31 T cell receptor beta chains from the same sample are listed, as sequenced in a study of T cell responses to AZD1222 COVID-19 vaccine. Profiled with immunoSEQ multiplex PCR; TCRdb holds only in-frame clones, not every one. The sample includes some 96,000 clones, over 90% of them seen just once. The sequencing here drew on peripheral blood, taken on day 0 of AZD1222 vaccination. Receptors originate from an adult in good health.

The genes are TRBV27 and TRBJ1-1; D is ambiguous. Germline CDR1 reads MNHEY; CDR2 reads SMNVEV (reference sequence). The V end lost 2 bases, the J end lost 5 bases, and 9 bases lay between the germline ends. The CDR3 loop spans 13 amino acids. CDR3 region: CASSLMKDTEAFF. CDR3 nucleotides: TGTGCCAGCAGTTTAATGAAGGATACTGAAGCTTTCTTT.

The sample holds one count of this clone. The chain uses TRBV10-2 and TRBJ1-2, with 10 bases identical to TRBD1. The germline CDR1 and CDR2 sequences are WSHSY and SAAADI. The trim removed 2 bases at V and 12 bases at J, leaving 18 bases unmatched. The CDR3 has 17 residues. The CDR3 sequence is CASSEKLRTGQGYYHTF. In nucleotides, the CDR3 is TGCGCCAGCAGTGAGAAATTGAGGACGGGACAGGGGTATTATCACACCTTC.

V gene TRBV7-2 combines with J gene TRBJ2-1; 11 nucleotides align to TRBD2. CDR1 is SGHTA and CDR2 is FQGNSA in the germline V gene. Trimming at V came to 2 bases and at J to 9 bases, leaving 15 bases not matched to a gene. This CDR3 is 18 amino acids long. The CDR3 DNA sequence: TGTGCCAGCAGCTTAAAGGGTCCCGTACTAGCGGGAGATAGTGAGCAGTTCTTC. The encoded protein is CASSLKGPVLAGDSEQFF.

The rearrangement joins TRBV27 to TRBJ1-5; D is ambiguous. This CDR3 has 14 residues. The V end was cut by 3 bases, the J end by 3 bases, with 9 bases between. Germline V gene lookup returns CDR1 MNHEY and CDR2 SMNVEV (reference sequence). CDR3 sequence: CASSFRDPNQPQHF. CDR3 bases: TGTGCCAGCAGTTTCCGTGATCCCAATCAGCCCCAGCATTTT.

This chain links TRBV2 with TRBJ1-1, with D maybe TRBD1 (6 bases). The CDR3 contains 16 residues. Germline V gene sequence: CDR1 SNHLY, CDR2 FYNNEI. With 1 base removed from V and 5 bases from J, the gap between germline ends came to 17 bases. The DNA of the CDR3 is TGTGCCAGCAGTGAAGTCTCCGGGGGGGGCGGGACTGAAGCTTTCTTT. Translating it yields CASSEVSGGGGTEAFF.

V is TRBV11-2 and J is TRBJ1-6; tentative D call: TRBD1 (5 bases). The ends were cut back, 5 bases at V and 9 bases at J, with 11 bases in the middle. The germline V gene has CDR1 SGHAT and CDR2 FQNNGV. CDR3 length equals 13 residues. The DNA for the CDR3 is TGTGCCAGCAGCGGGTACAGGAGTTCACCCCTCCACTTT. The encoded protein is CASSGYRSSPLHF.

This CDR3 is CAWSGRIWAKMNTEAFF. The CDR3 DNA follows: TGTGCCTGGAGTGGCCGGATCTGGGCCAAGATGAACACTGAAGCTTTCTTT. The chain employs TRBV30 and TRBJ1-1, with D hard to call. Trimming stripped 1 base from V and 0 bases from J, with 18 bases between. The germline CDR1 and CDR2 sequences are GTSNPN and SVGIG (reference sequence). This CDR3 region has 17 residues.

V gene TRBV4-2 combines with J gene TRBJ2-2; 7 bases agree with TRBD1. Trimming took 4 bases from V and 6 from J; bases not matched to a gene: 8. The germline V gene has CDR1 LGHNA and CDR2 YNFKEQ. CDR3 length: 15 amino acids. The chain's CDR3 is CASSRDTTGPGELFF. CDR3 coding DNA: TGTGCCAGCAGCCGAGATACGACAGGGCCCGGGGAGCTGTTTTTT.

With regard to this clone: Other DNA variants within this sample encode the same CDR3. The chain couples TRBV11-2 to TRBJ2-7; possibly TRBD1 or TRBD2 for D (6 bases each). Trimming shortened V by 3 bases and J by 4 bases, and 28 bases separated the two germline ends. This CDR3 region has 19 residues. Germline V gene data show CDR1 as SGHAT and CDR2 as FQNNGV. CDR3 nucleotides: TGTGCCAGCAGCTTCATAGGGGGGCGAAATTTAATCGCTCAGTACGAGCAGTACTTC. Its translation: CASSFIGGRNLIAQYEQYF.

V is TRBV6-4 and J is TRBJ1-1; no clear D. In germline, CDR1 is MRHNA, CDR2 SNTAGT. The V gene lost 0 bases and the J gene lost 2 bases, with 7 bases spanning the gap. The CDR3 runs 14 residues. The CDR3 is CASSDSAENTEAFF. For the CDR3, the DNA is TGTGCCAGCAGTGACTCGGCGGAAAACACTGAAGCTTTCTTT.

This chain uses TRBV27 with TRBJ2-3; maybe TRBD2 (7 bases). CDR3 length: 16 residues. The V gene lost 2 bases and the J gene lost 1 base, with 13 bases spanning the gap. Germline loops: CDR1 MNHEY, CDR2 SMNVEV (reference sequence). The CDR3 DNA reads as TGTGCCAGCAGTTTACAAGGGGGAGGGGGCACAGATACGCAGTATTTT. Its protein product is CASSLQGGGGTDTQYF.

The CDR3 sequence: CASSLALGTTIMSEQFF. In nucleotides, the CDR3 is TGTGCCAGCAGCTTAGCGCTAGGGACTACGATCATGAGTGAGCAGTTCTTC. The rearrangement uses TRBV7-2 and TRBJ2-1; 7 bases align to TRBD2. The junction had 14 bases not matched to a gene; V was cut back by 0 bases and J by 9 bases. Germline CDR1 is SGHTA and CDR2 is FQGNSA. The CDR3 sequence is 17 residues long. Together with reference TRBV7-2 and TRBJ2-1, the CDR3 gives the full variable domain: GAGVSQSPSNKVTEKGKDVELRCDPISGHTALYWYRQSLGQGLEFLIYFQGNSAPDKSGLPSDRFSAERTGGSVSTLTIQRTQQEDSAVYLCASSLALGTTIMSEQFFGPGTRLTVL.

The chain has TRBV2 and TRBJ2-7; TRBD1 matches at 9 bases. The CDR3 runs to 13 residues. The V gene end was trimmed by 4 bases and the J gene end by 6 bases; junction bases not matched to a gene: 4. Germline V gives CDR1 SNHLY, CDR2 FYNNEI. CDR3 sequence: CASSVGTGSEQYF. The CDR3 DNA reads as TGTGCCAGCAGTGTAGGGACAGGGAGCGAGCAGTACTTC. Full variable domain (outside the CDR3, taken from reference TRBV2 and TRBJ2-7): EPEVTQTPSHQVTQMGQEVILRCVPISNHLYFYWYRQILGQKVEFLVSFYNNEISEKSEIFDDQFSVERPDGSNFTLKIRSTKLEDSAMYFCASSVGTGSEQYFGPGTRLTVT.

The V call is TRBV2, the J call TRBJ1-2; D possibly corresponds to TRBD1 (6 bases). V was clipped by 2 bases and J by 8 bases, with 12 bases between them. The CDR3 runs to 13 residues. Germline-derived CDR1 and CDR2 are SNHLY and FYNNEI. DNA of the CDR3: TGTGCCAGCAGTGAATCGGGGGCGAACGGCTACACCTTC. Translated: CASSESGANGYTF. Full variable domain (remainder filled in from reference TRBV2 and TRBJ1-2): EPEVTQTPSHQVTQMGQEVILRCVPISNHLYFYWYRQILGQKVEFLVSFYNNEISEKSEIFDDQFSVERPDGSNFTLKIRSTKLEDSAMYFCASSESGANGYTFGSGTRLTVV.

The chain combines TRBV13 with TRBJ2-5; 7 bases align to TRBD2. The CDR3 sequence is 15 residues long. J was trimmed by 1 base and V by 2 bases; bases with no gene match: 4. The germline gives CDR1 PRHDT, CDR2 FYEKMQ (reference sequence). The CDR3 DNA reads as TGTGCCAGCAGCTTATCGAGGGAGGGCCAAGAGACCCAGTACTTC. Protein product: CASSLSREGQETQYF.

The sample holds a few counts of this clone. The CDR3 coding sequence is TGTGCCAGCAGCGAGATGAACAGGGGCTCGGGCGAGCAGTACTTC. It encodes CASSEMNRGSGEQYF. The chain links TRBV7-3 to TRBJ2-7, with 7 bases aligning to TRBD1. CDR1 SGHTA and CDR2 FQGTGA come from the germline V gene. CDR3 size: 15 residues. J gave up 6 bases and V 5 bases, and 13 bases lay outside the gene matches.

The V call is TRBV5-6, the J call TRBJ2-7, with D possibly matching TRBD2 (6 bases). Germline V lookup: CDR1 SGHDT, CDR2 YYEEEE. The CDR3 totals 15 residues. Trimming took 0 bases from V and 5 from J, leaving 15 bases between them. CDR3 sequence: CASSLAGVLANEQYF. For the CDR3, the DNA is TGTGCCAGCAGCTTGGCGGGGGTCTTGGCAAACGAGCAGTACTTC.

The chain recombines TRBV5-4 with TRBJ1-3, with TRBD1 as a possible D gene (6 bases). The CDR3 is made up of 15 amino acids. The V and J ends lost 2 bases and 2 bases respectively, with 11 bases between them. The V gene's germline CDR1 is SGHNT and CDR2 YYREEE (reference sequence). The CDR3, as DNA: TGTGCCAGCAGCTTACAGGGCATCCCTGGAAACACCATATATTTT. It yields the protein CASSLQGIPGNTIYF.

CDR3 in DNA: TGTGCCAGCAGTGATGTCGGCCGTTGGGGTCCTGGAAACACCATATATTTT. It specifies CASSDVGRWGPGNTIYF. The chain carries TRBV6-4 and TRBJ1-3, with unresolved D. Per the germline V gene, CDR1 is MRHNA and CDR2 is SNTAGT. CDR3 length equals 17 residues. With 3 bases removed from V and 2 bases from J, the gap between germline ends came to 17 bases.

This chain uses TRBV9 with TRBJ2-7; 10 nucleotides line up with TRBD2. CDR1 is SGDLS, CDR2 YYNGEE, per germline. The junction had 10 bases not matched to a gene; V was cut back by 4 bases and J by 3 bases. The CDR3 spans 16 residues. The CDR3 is CASSPSLAGDYYEQYF. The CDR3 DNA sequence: TGTGCCAGCAGCCCGTCCCTAGCGGGAGACTACTACGAGCAGTACTTC.

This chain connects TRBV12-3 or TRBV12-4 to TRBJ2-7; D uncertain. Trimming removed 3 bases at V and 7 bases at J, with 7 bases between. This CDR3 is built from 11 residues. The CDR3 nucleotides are TGTGCCAGCAGTTTCTGGCAAGAGCAGTACTTC. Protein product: CASSFWQEQYF.

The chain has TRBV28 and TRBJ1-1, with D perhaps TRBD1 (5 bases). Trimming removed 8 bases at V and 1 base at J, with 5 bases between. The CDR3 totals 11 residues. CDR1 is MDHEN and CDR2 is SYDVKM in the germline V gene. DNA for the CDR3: TGTGCCAGCCAGGGGAACACTGAAGCTTTCTTT. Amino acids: CASQGNTEAFF.

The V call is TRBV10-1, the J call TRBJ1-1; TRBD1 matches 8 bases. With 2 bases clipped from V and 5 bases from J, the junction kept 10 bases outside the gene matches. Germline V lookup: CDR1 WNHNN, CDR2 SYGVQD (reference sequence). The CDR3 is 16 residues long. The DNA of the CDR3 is TGCGCCAGCAGTGAGGAACGGCCTGACAGGGGAACTGAAGCTTTCTTT. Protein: CASSEERPDRGTEAFF.

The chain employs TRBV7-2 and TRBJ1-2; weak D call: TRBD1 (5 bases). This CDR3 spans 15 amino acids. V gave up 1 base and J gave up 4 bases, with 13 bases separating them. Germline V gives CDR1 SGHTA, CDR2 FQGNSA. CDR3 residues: CASSLVRGGGYGYTF. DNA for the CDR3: TGTGCCAGCAGCTTAGTTCGGGGGGGAGGCTATGGCTACACCTTC.

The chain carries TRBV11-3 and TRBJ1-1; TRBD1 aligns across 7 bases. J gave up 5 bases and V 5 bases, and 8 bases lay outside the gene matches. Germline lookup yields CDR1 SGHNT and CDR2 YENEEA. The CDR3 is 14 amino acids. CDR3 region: CASSARTGDTEAFF. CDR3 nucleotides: TGTGCCAGCAGCGCCCGAACAGGGGATACTGAAGCTTTCTTT.

CDR3 sequence (DNA): TGTGCCAGCAGCCCCCGGACAGGGCCCTATGGCTACACCTTC. As protein: CASSPRTGPYGYTF. The chain recombines TRBV4-2 with TRBJ1-2; 8 bases align to TRBD1. Germline CDR1 is LGHNA and CDR2 is YNFKEQ. The CDR3 has 14 residues. V lost 4 bases and J lost 4; bases outside the gene matches: 5.

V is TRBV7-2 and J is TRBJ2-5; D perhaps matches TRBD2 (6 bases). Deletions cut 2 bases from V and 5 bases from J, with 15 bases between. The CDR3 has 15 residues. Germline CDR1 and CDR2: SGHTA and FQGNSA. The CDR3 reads CASSLPSDSRETQYF. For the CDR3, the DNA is TGTGCCAGCAGCTTACCTAGCGACTCTCGGGAGACCCAGTACTTC. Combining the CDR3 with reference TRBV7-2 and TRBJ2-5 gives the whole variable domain GAGVSQSPSNKVTEKGKDVELRCDPISGHTALYWYRQSLGQGLEFLIYFQGNSAPDKSGLPSDRFSAERTGGSVSTLTIQRTQQEDSAVYLCASSLPSDSRETQYFGPGTRLLVL.

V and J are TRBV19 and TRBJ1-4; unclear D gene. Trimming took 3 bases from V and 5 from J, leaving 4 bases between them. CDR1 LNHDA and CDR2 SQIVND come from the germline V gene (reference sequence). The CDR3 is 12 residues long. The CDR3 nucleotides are TGTGCCAGTAGTATCTCGAATGAAAAACTGTTTTTT. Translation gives CASSISNEKLFF. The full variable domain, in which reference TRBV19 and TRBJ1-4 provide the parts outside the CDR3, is DGGITQSPKYLFRKEGQNVTLSCEQNLNHDAMYWYRQDPGQGLRLIYYSQIVNDFQKGDIAEGYSVSREKKESFPLTVTSAQKNPTAFYLCASSISNEKLFFGSGTQLSVL.

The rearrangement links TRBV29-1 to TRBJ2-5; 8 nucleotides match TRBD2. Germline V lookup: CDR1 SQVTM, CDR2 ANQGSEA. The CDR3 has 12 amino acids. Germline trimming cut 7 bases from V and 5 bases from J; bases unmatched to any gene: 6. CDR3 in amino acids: CSALTSEETQYF. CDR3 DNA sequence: TGCAGCGCATTGACTAGCGAGGAGACCCAGTACTTC.

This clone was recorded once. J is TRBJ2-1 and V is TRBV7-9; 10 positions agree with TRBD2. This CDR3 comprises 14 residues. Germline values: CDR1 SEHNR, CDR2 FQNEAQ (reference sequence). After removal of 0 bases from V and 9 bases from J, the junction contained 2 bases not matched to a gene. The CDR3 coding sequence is TGTGCCAGCAGCTTAGCGCGGACTAGCGGTGAGCAGTTCTTC. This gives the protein CASSLARTSGEQFF.

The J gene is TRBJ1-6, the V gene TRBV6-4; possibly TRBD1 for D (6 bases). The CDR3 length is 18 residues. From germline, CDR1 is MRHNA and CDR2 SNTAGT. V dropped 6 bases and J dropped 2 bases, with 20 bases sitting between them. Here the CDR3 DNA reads TGTGCCAGCAGCTCCCATAGGGGGGGTAGGACCTATAATTCACCCCTCCACTTT. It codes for CASSSHRGGRTYNSPLHF.